These T cell receptor beta chains were read from a single sample in a study of shared clonotypes between healthy human individuals. TCRdb's copy holds only in-frame clones and misses some; the assay was immunoSEQ multiplex PCR. The profile shows approximately 2.1 million clones, 90% to 95% of them singletons. The sample taken for sequencing was naive CD4+ T cells from PBMCs. The receptors derive from a man aged 18 to 29 in good health. Some clones in this sample may be carry-over from other donors' samples. The CDR3 runs from the conserved cysteine through the conserved F or W. D genes are given only for firm matches. Clone size, where shown, is once, few, many, or a class for clones that have expanded.

V gene: TRBV28
D gene: .
clone size: few
J gene: TRBJ1-5
CDR3 protein: CASSLDGNQPQHF
CDR3 DNA: TGTGCCAGCAGTTTAGACGGGAATCAGCCCCAGCATTTT

V gene: TRBV29-1
D gene: .
clone size: once
J gene: TRBJ2-5
CDR3 protein: CSVPRGGRGETQYF
CDR3 DNA: TGCAGCGTCCCCAGGGGGGGGCGCGGGGAGACCCAGTACTTC

V gene: TRBV5-1
D gene: TRBD1
clone size: .
J gene: TRBJ1-2
CDR3 protein: CASSLRTGTINYGYTF
CDR3 DNA: TGCGCCAGCAGCCTCCGGACAGGGACGATCAACTATGGCTACACCTTC

V gene: TRBV6-5
D gene: .
clone size: .
J gene: TRBJ2-1
CDR3 protein: CASSYSLSGGRQGQFF
CDR3 DNA: TGTGCCAGCAGTTACTCGCTATCCGGGGGGCGGCAGGGGCAGTTCTTC

V gene: TRBV7-9
D gene: .
clone size: .
J gene: TRBJ1-2
CDR3 protein: CASSLTGGADYGYTF
CDR3 DNA: TGTGCCAGCAGCCTAACTGGGGGGGCTGACTATGGCTACACCTTC

V gene: TRBV10-3
D gene: TRBD2
clone size: .
J gene: TRBJ2-4
CDR3 protein: CAISPGLAGGPKNIQYF
CDR3 DNA: TGTGCCATCTCCCCGGGACTAGCGGGAGGGCCCAAAAACATTCAGTACTTC

V gene: TRBV28
D gene: .
clone size: .
J gene: TRBJ2-7
CDR3 protein: CASSLAPSVAGRSYEQYF
CDR3 DNA: TGTGCCAGCAGTTTAGCCCCATCGGTGGCGGGCCGCTCCTACGAGCAGTACTTC

V gene: TRBV7-3
D gene: .
clone size: .
J gene: TRBJ2-1
CDR3 protein: CASSLSRSSYNEQFF
CDR3 DNA: TGTGCCAGCAGCTTAAGTAGGAGCTCCTACAATGAGCAGTTCTTC

V gene: TRBV30
D gene: .
clone size: .
J gene: TRBJ1-4
CDR3 protein: CAWSQGLGVGKLFF
CDR3 DNA: TGTGCCTGGTCCCAGGGGCTGGGGGTGGGAAAACTGTTTTTT

V gene: TRBV7-8
D gene: TRBD1
clone size: once
J gene: TRBJ2-1
CDR3 protein: CASSLVSRDRGNEQFF
CDR3 DNA: TGTGCCAGCAGCTTAGTGTCTCGGGACAGGGGAAATGAGCAGTTCTTC

V gene: TRBV6-1
D gene: .
clone size: .
J gene: TRBJ1-1
CDR3 protein: CASSGFGTVMNTEAFF
CDR3 DNA: TGTGCCAGCAGTGGCTTCGGGACGGTTATGAACACTGAAGCTTTCTTT

V gene: TRBV2
D gene: .
clone size: .
J gene: TRBJ2-7
CDR3 protein: CASSDLDRFFSYEQYF
CDR3 DNA: TGTGCCAGCAGTGACCTCGATCGGTTTTTCTCCTACGAGCAGTACTTC

V gene: TRBV6-4
D gene: .
clone size: .
J gene: TRBJ1-1
CDR3 protein: CASSTELNTEAFF
CDR3 DNA: TGTGCCAGCAGTACAGAACTTAACACTGAAGCTTTCTTT

V gene: TRBV5-1
D gene: .
clone size: .
J gene: TRBJ2-5
CDR3 protein: CASSYGLSGETQYF
CDR3 DNA: TGCGCCAGCAGCTACGGACTTTCGGGGGAGACCCAGTACTTC

V gene: TRBV5-1
D gene: .
clone size: once
J gene: TRBJ2-7
CDR3 protein: CASSLARDSPYEQYF
CDR3 DNA: TGCGCCAGCAGCTTGGCCCGGGACTCCCCCTACGAGCAGTACTTC

V gene: TRBV10-2
D gene: TRBD2
clone size: .
J gene: TRBJ2-1
CDR3 protein: CASRGSPAGGHNEQFF
CDR3 DNA: TGCGCCAGCAGGGGGTCACCAGCGGGAGGTCACAATGAGCAGTTCTTC

V gene: TRBV5-4
D gene: .
clone size: once
J gene: TRBJ2-7
CDR3 protein: CASSLSGRGYEQYF
CDR3 DNA: TGTGCCAGCAGCTTGTCCGGGAGAGGATACGAGCAGTACTTC

V gene: TRBV7-2
D gene: .
clone size: few
J gene: TRBJ2-5
CDR3 protein: CASSLSVIGTQYF
CDR3 DNA: TGTGCCAGCAGCTTATCGGTTATAGGGACCCAGTACTTC

V gene: TRBV19
D gene: .
clone size: .
J gene: TRBJ2-2
CDR3 protein: CASSIVSFGELFF
CDR3 DNA: TGTGCCAGTAGTATAGTTTCCTTCGGGGAGCTGTTTTTT

V gene: TRBV2
D gene: .
clone size: .
J gene: TRBJ1-1
CDR3 protein: CASGAGTPEAFF
CDR3 DNA: TGTGCCAGCGGGGCCGGGACACCCGAAGCTTTCTTT

V gene: TRBV30
D gene: .
clone size: .
J gene: TRBJ2-7
CDR3 protein: CAWSGPSPSEQYF
CDR3 DNA: TGTGCCTGGAGTGGTCCCTCGCCGAGTGAGCAGTACTTC

V gene: TRBV15
D gene: .
clone size: .
J gene: TRBJ1-2
CDR3 protein: CATSRGGQNRNYGYTF
CDR3 DNA: TGTGCCACCAGCAGAGGAGGGCAGAACCGTAACTATGGCTACACCTTC

V gene: TRBV7-9
D gene: .
clone size: .
J gene: TRBJ2-3
CDR3 protein: CASSLARPGYWMETQYF
CDR3 DNA: TGTGCCAGCAGCTTAGCTCGGCCGGGATACTGGATGGAGACGCAGTATTTT

V gene: TRBV6-1
D gene: .
clone size: .
J gene: TRBJ2-5
CDR3 protein: CASRGGQETQYF
CDR3 DNA: TGTGCCAGCAGGGGGGGCCAAGAGACCCAGTACTTC

V gene: TRBV5-4
D gene: TRBD2
clone size: .
J gene: TRBJ2-3
CDR3 protein: CASSPRTSGRASDTQYF
CDR3 DNA: TGTGCCAGCAGCCCTAGGACGAGCGGGAGGGCTTCAGATACGCAGTATTTT

V gene: TRBV7-9
D gene: .
clone size: once
J gene: TRBJ1-1
CDR3 protein: CASSPSAEAFF
CDR3 DNA: TGTGCCAGCAGCCCGTCGGCTGAAGCTTTCTTT

V gene: TRBV21-1
D gene: .
clone size: .
J gene: TRBJ2-5
CDR3 protein: CASSKARDRARETQYF
CDR3 DNA: TGTGCCAGCAGCAAAGCCCGGGACAGGGCCCGAGAGACCCAGTACTTC

V gene: TRBV19
D gene: TRBD2
clone size: .
J gene: TRBJ2-1
CDR3 protein: CASRAGGGRNEQFF
CDR3 DNA: TGTGCCAGTAGAGCGGGAGGAGGGCGGAATGAGCAGTTCTTC

V gene: TRBV5-1
D gene: .
clone size: .
J gene: TRBJ2-2
CDR3 protein: CASSLNAGDPNTGELFF
CDR3 DNA: TGCGCCAGCAGCTTGAATGCGGGTGATCCGAACACCGGGGAGCTGTTTTTT